These 10 T cell receptor beta chains were all obtained from the same sample, sequenced in a study of cytomegalovirus exposure and HLA in healthy donors. Both 60 Vbeta primers and 13 Jbeta primers went into the PCR. Measured with immunoSEQ multiplex PCR; TCRdb has only the in-frame clones, and not every one. The repertoire has about 200,000 clones, approximately 78% of them found once; the top ten carry 2.7%. Sequencing was performed on PBMCs. The receptors come from a woman aged 40 to 50 in good health and CMV-seronegative.

The chain links TRBV7-9 to TRBJ2-7, with TRBD2 matching 8 bases. The CDR3 is made up of 16 amino acids. After removal of 4 bases from V and 0 bases from J, the junction contained 8 bases not matched to a gene. Looked up from germline, CDR1 is SEHNR and CDR2 is FQNEAQ (reference sequence). The CDR3 sequence: CASSSRLAPNSYEQYF. The CDR3 DNA sequence: TGTGCCAGCAGCTCGCGACTAGCGCCTAACTCCTACGAGCAGTACTTC. Full variable domain (outside the CDR3, taken from reference TRBV7-9 and TRBJ2-7): DTGVSQNPRHKITKRGQNVTFRCDPISEHNRLYWYRQTLGQGPEFLTYFQNEAQLEKSRLLSDRFSAERPKGSFSTLEIQRTEQGDSAMYLCASSSRLAPNSYEQYFGPGTRLTVT.

This clone was counted once. The chain is built from TRBV9 and TRBJ2-3; the match to TRBD2 covers 7 bases. V shed 5 bases, J shed 1 base, and the junction held 4 bases outside the gene matches. CDR1 and CDR2 (germline): SGDLS, YYNGEE. This CDR3 has 14 amino acids. The CDR3 DNA reads TGTGCCAGCAGGCGCGGGAGCGGCACAGATACGCAGTATTTT. Its translation: CASRRGSGTDTQYF.

The chain employs TRBV28 and TRBJ2-7; possibly TRBD1 for D (6 bases). The CDR3 is made up of 16 amino acids. Germline lookup yields CDR1 MDHEN and CDR2 SYDVKM. The V end lost 5 bases, the J end lost 3 bases, and 20 bases lay between the germline ends. The CDR3: CASSRAPQTGHYEQYF. In DNA form, the CDR3 reads TGTGCCAGCAGTAGGGCCCCCCAAACAGGGCACTACGAGCAGTACTTC.

J is TRBJ2-1 and V is TRBV2, with no clear D. The V gene lost 3 bases and the J gene lost 4 bases, with 7 bases spanning the gap. Germline lookup yields CDR1 SNHLY and CDR2 FYNNEI. The CDR3 has 13 amino acids. The DNA of the CDR3 is TGTGCCAGCAGTGATGATCTATACAATGAGCAGTTCTTC. It specifies CASSDDLYNEQFF.

The table lists this clone with a count of one. The chain uses TRBV18 and TRBJ2-1, with a weak D call TRBD1 (6 bases). Germline V gives CDR1 KGHSH, CDR2 LQKENI. The V and J ends lost 4 bases and 8 bases respectively, with 21 bases between them. The CDR3 is 16 residues long. CDR3 sequence reads: CASSQPGQRLLDEQFF. The DNA of the CDR3 is TGTGCCAGCTCACAACCGGGACAACGGTTACTCGATGAGCAGTTCTTC.

The chain combines TRBV18 with TRBJ1-2, with a weak D call TRBD1 (5 bases). With 9 bases removed from V and 3 bases from J, the gap between germline ends came to 14 bases. Germline assignment: CDR1 KGHSH and CDR2 LQKENI. The CDR3 length is 13 residues. The DNA of the CDR3 is TGTGCCAGTTCAGCCGGGGGTGACTATGGCTACACCTTC. It is translated as CASSAGGDYGYTF. Together with reference TRBV18 and TRBJ1-2, the CDR3 gives the full variable domain: NAGVMQNPRHLVRRRGQEARLRCSPMKGHSHVYWYRQLPEEGLKFMVYLQKENIIDESGMPKERFSAEFPKEGPSILRIQQVVRGDSAAYFCASSAGGDYGYTFGSGTRLTVV.

Regarding this clone: The junction departs from the called germline gene at one end, perhaps through a read error. The CDR3 DNA reads TGCGCCAGCAGCTTACAGGGACAGTTCCTTTATTTT. Its protein product is CASSLQGQFLYF. This chain connects TRBV5-1 to TRBJ1-4, with TRBD1 matching 7 bases. CDR1 is SGHRS, CDR2 YFSETQ, per germline. This CDR3 region has 12 residues.

The genes are TRBV5-3 and TRBJ1-5; 7 bases fit TRBD1. TRBV5-3 belongs to the ORF category, with a function that is uncertain. The length of the CDR3 is 16 residues. J lost 4 bases, V lost 2 bases, and 9 bases had no gene match. The CDR3 loop is CARSLKHRDRNQPQHF. The CDR3 region has the DNA TGTGCCAGAAGCTTAAAACACCGGGACAGAAATCAGCCCCAGCATTTT.

The chain couples TRBV19 to TRBJ1-5; possible D gene TRBD1, 5 bases. This CDR3 comprises 14 residues. Germline loops: CDR1 LNHDA, CDR2 SQIVND (reference sequence). Trimming shortened V by 8 bases and J by 2 bases, and 13 bases separated the two germline ends. DNA for the CDR3: TGTGCCAGTGGCGAGGGAGGGGGCAATCAGCCCCAGCATTTT. Protein: CASGEGGGNQPQHF. The entire variable domain, with the rest obtained from reference TRBV19 and TRBJ1-5, is as follows: DGGITQSPKYLFRKEGQNVTLSCEQNLNHDAMYWYRQDPGQGLRLIYYSQIVNDFQKGDIAEGYSVSREKKESFPLTVTSAQKNPTAFYLCASGEGGGNQPQHFGDGTRLSIL.

The rearrangement uses TRBV27 and TRBJ1-4, with 10 bases fitting TRBD1. V shed 9 bases and J 11 bases; nucleotides not matched to a gene: 18. There are 16 residues in the CDR3. Germline CDR1 reads MNHEY; CDR2 reads SMNVEV (reference sequence). The chain's CDR3 is CARGWGTGVTRWKLFF. The CDR3 bases are TGTGCCAGGGGCTGGGGGACAGGGGTTACAAGGTGGAAACTGTTTTTT.